These 17 T cell receptor beta chains were sequenced from one sample in a study of T-cell reconstitution after alpha-beta-depleted transplantation in children. During its preparation, the TCRbeta library received unique molecular identifiers. MiXCR, run by TCRdb on the PCR reads, gives a single entry per CDR3 protein. The repertoire consists of around 130,000 distinct CDR3 sequences, with approximately 8.7% occurring once and the leading ten covering 20% to 30%. The starting material was PBMCs, mostly from graft donor cells, obtained 180 days after TCRalphabeta/CD19-depleted stem cell transplant. These receptors originate from a girl under three years old who had a stem cell transplant for combined immunodeficiency, so the T cells may come from the graft donor.

The chain carries TRBV6-4 and TRBJ1-1; 10 bases align to TRBD1. Germline loops: CDR1 MRHNA, CDR2 SNTAGT. The trim removed 5 bases at V and 5 bases at J, leaving 8 bases unmatched. CDR3 size: 15 residues. The CDR3 loop reads CASSPGQGGNTEAFF. The CDR3 DNA reads TGTGCCAGCAGTCCCGGACAGGGGGGAAATACTGAAGCTTTCTTT.

This clonotype was seen more than once but under ten times. The chain uses TRBV19 and TRBJ1-1; D not certain. The CDR3 has 13 residues. Germline V gives CDR1 LNHDA, CDR2 SQIVND (reference sequence). Trimming took 7 bases from V and 3 from J, leaving 12 bases between them. This CDR3 reads CASTPGWDTEAFF. CDR3 DNA: TGTGCCAGTACCCCAGGTTGGGACACTGAAGCTTTCTTT.

This clonotype was picked up a small number of times. The chain combines TRBV20-1 with TRBJ1-1, with 8 nucleotides matching TRBD1. In germline, CDR1 is DFQATT, CDR2 SNEGSKA (reference sequence). V lost 6 bases, J lost 7 bases, and 7 bases stayed unmatched. The CDR3 totals 12 residues. CDR3 nucleotides: TGCAGTGCCCCGTGGACAGGGAATGAAGCTTTCTTT. As protein: CSAPWTGNEAFF.

The chain combines TRBV29-1 with TRBJ2-7; a weak D match, TRBD2 (6 bases). The CDR3 loop spans 14 amino acids. Germline V gene data show CDR1 as SQVTM and CDR2 as ANQGSEA. The germline V and J ends were trimmed by 8 bases and 0 bases, with 17 bases remaining between them. The chain's CDR3 is CSCSNAGSSYEQYF. As DNA, the CDR3 is TGCAGCTGTTCAAATGCGGGGTCCTCCTACGAGCAGTACTTC.

This clonotype was seen ten or more times. This chain connects TRBV29-1 to TRBJ2-3; D uncertain. There are 13 residues in the CDR3. Trimming pared 4 bases from V and 0 bases from J, leaving 8 bases between. CDR1 and CDR2 (germline): SQVTM, ANQGSEA. CDR3 bases: TGCAGCGTTGTCGGCGGAAGCACAGATACGCAGTATTTT. It translates to CSVVGGSTDTQYF.

V usage is TRBV7-7 and J usage is TRBJ2-7, with D unresolved. The germline gives CDR1 SSHAT, CDR2 FNYEAQ (reference sequence). The V and J ends lost 3 bases and 3 bases respectively, with 15 bases between them. This CDR3 has 15 amino acids. The CDR3 coding sequence is TGTGCCAGCAGCTTCGGACGGTGGCTCCGCTACGAGCAGTACTTC. Protein product: CASSFGRWLRYEQYF.

The sample holds many counts of this clonotype. The chain joins TRBV20-1 to TRBJ2-3; D not resolved. Germline V lookup: CDR1 DFQATT, CDR2 SNEGSKA (reference sequence). The CDR3 sequence is 12 residues long. The V and J ends lost 3 bases and 1 base respectively, with 5 bases between them. The chain's CDR3 is CSASTGTDTQYF. CDR3 in DNA: TGCAGTGCTAGTACGGGCACAGATACGCAGTATTTT.

In this sample, this clonotype turned up a few times. V and J are TRBV18 and TRBJ2-7; 10 bases line up with TRBD1. The V segment lost 0 bases and the J segment 2 bases; nucleotides outside the gene matches: 1. From germline, CDR1 is KGHSH and CDR2 LQKENI. This CDR3 comprises 15 residues. The DNA of the CDR3 is TGTGCCAGCTCACCACCCGGGACAGGGGCCTACGAGCAGTACTTC. Its protein product is CASSPPGTGAYEQYF. The full variable domain, with the rest looked up from reference TRBV18 and TRBJ2-7, is NAGVMQNPRHLVRRRGQEARLRCSPMKGHSHVYWYRQLPEEGLKFMVYLQKENIIDESGMPKERFSAEFPKEGPSILRIQQVVRGDSAAYFCASSPPGTGAYEQYFGPGTRLTVT.

This clonotype occurred a few times. The rearrangement uses TRBV12-3 or TRBV12-4 and TRBJ2-2, with D unresolved. Deletions cut 3 bases from V and 7 bases from J, with 15 bases between. The CDR3 sequence is 15 residues long. The CDR3: CASSFFSWSGGELFF. As DNA, the CDR3 is TGTGCCAGCAGTTTTTTTTCTTGGAGTGGCGGGGAGCTGTTTTTT.

This clonotype was picked up a small number of times. Germline is not matched at one junction end, which may reflect a read error. The chain uses TRBV20-1 and TRBJ2-7, with TRBD1 as a possible D gene (7 bases). The V gene's germline CDR1 is DFQATT and CDR2 SNEGSKA (reference sequence). The CDR3 is 15 amino acids. The chain's CDR3 is CCARDRGTATREQYF. DNA for the CDR3: TGCTGTGCTAGAGATCGGGGGACAGCCACGCGTGAGCAGTACTTC.

In its sample, this clonotype was seen a few times. The chain joins TRBV20-1 to TRBJ2-1; the D gene is possibly TRBD1 (6 bases). CDR3 length: 13 amino acids. V lost 3 bases, J lost 7 bases, and 13 bases lay in between. Germline loops: CDR1 DFQATT, CDR2 SNEGSKA (reference sequence). The CDR3 is CSASAQGGNEQFF. The CDR3 DNA reads as TGCAGTGCTAGCGCACAGGGCGGGAATGAGCAGTTCTTC.

The rearrangement joins TRBV10-3 to TRBJ1-3; TRBD1 matches 7 bases. After removal of 3 bases from V and 9 bases from J, the junction contained 11 bases not matched to a gene. The CDR3 length is 15 residues. CDR1 is ENHRY, CDR2 SYGVKD, per germline. The CDR3 DNA reads TGTGCCATCAGTGACCACGGACAGGTCTGGGGCACCATATATTTT. This translates into CAISDHGQVWGTIYF.

This clonotype was recorded a few times. The J gene is TRBJ2-3, the V gene TRBV12-3 or TRBV12-4, with unresolved D. The CDR3 runs 11 residues. Trimming removed 5 bases at V and 5 bases at J, with 5 bases between. The CDR3 nucleotides read TGTGCCAGCAGTCCGAGAGATACGCAGTATTTT. It yields the protein CASSPRDTQYF.

The chain carries TRBV20-1 and TRBJ2-5; TRBD1 is a possible D gene (6 bases). CDR3 length: 14 amino acids. CDR1 DFQATT and CDR2 SNEGSKA come from the germline V gene (reference sequence). Trimming cost V 5 bases and J 3 bases, with 16 bases left between them. This CDR3 reads CSAHRVEVEETQYF. The CDR3 DNA reads as TGCAGTGCTCACAGGGTTGAAGTGGAAGAGACCCAGTACTTC.

This clonotype came up many times. The chain combines TRBV20-1 with TRBJ2-2; no definite D call. The CDR3 is made up of 12 amino acids. In germline, CDR1 is DFQATT, CDR2 SNEGSKA (reference sequence). Trimming pared 0 bases from V and 9 bases from J, leaving 8 bases between. The CDR3 bases are TGCAGTGCTAGAGATCCGGGTCGGGAGCTGTTTTTT. It yields the protein CSARDPGRELFF.

This clonotype was detected a few times. The chain links TRBV20-1 to TRBJ2-1; 11 bases match TRBD2. V was clipped by 3 bases and J by 5 bases; unmatched bases: 9. The germline CDR1 and CDR2 sequences are DFQATT and SNEGSKA (reference sequence). This CDR3 region has 16 residues. CDR3 in DNA: TGCAGTGCTAGCGGGGTTAGCGGGAGGGTAAACAATGAGCAGTTCTTC. As protein: CSASGVSGRVNNEQFF.

This clonotype turned up a few times. CDR3: CASSPPRQGHYEQYF. In nucleotides, the CDR3 is TGTGCCAGCAGCCCACCCAGACAGGGGCACTACGAGCAGTACTTC. V and J are TRBV7-2 and TRBJ2-7; 8 bases fit TRBD1. With V trimmed by 5 bases and J by 3 bases, 9 bases remained unmatched. CDR1 and CDR2 from the germline V gene are SGHTA and FQGNSA. The CDR3 covers 15 residues.